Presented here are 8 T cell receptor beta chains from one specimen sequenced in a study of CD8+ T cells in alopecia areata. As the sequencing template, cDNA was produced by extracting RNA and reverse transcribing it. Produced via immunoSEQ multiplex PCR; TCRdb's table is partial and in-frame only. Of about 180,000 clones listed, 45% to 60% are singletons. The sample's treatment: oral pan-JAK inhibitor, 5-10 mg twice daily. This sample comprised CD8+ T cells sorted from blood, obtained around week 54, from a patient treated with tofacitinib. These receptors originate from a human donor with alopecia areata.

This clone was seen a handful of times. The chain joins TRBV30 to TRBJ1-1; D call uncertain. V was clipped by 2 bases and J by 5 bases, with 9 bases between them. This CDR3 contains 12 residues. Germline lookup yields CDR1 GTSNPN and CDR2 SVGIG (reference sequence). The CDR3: CAWSPVRTEAFF. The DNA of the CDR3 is TGTGCCTGGAGTCCCGTGAGGACTGAAGCTTTCTTT.

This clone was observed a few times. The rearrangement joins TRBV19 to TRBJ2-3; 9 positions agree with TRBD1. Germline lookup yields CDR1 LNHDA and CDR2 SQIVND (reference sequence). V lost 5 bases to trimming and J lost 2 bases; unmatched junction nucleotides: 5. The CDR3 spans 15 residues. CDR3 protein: CASSRRDRVTDTQYF. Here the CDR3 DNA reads TGTGCCAGTAGTCGCCGGGACAGGGTCACAGATACGCAGTATTTT.

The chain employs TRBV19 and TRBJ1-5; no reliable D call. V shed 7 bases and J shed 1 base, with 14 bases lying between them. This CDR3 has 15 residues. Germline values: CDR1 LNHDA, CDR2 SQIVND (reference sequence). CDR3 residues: CASTDWGESNQPQHF. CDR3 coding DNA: TGTGCCAGTACTGACTGGGGAGAGAGCAATCAGCCCCAGCATTTT.

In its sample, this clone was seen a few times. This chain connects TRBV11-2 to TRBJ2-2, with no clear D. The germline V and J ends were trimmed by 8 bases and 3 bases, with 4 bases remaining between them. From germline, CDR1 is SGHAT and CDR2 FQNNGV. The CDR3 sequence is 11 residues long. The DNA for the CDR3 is TGTGCCAGCGAGGACACCGGGGAGCTGTTTTTT. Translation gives CASEDTGELFF.

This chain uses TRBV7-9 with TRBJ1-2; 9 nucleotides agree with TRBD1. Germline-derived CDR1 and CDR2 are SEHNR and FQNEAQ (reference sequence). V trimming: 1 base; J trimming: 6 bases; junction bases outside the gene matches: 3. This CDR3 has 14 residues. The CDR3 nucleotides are TGTGCCAGCAGCTTAGTACAGGGGGCGCATGGCTACACCTTC. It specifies CASSLVQGAHGYTF.

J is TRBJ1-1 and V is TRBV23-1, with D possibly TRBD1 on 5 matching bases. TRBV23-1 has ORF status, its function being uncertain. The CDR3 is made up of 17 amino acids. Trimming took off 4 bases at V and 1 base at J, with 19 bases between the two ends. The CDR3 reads CASSPGTHGGRNTEAFF. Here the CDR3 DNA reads TGCGCCAGCAGTCCGGGGACGCACGGGGGGAGGAACACTGAAGCTTTCTTT.

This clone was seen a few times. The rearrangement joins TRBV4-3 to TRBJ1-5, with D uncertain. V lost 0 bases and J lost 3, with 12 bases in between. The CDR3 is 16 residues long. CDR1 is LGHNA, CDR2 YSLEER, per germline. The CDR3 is CASSQEAPGHNQPQHF. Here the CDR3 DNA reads TGCGCCAGCAGCCAAGAAGCGCCAGGCCACAATCAGCCCCAGCATTTT.

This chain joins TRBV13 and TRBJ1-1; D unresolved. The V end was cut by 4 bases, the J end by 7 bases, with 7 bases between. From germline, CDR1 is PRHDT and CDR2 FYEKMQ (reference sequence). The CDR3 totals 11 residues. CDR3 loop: CASSSRGEAFF. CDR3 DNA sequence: TGTGCCAGCAGCTCTCGGGGTGAAGCTTTCTTT. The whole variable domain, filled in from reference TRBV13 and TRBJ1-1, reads AAGVIQSPRHLIKEKRETATLKCYPIPRHDTVYWYQQGPGQDPQFLISFYEKMQSDKGSIPDRFSAQQFSDYHSELNMSSLELGDSALYFCASSSRGEAFFGQGTRLTVV.